The 25 T cell receptor beta chains below come from one sample, sequenced in a study of coeliac disease. Clones were read by immunoSEQ multiplex PCR, and TCRdb kept only the in-frame ones, dropping some. The sample records fewer than 5,000 clones, roughly 74% being singletons. Sequenced sample: lamina propria lymphocytes from the gut. All receptors derive from a woman under 30 with active celiac disease.

The chain joins TRBV11-2 to TRBJ2-2, with 15 bases aligning to TRBD2. V lost 5 bases to trimming and J lost 5 bases; unmatched junction nucleotides: 3. This CDR3 spans 16 amino acids. Germline V lookup: CDR1 SGHAT, CDR2 FQNNGV. This CDR3 is CASSRGLAGGTGELFF. The CDR3 bases are TGTGCCAGCAGCAGGGGACTAGCGGGAGGAACCGGGGAGCTGTTTTTT.

The chain uses TRBV5-6 and TRBJ2-5; 8 bases are shared with TRBD2. Germline V CDR1 and CDR2: SGHDT, YYEEEE. V shed 0 bases and J 5 bases; nucleotides not matched to a gene: 0. This CDR3 is built from 13 residues. The CDR3 region has the DNA TGTGCCAGCAGCTTGGCGGGGGGGGAGACCCAGTACTTC. This translates into CASSLAGGETQYF.

V gene TRBV2 combines with J gene TRBJ2-1, with 10 nucleotides matching TRBD1. The CDR3 has 15 residues. CDR1 is SNHLY and CDR2 is FYNNEI in the germline V gene. Unmatched junction bases numbered 11, after V lost 6 bases and J lost 9 bases. The CDR3, as DNA: TGTGCCAGCAGCGCCTCCGGGACAGGGGACCGTGAGCAGTTCTTC. Amino acids: CASSASGTGDREQFF.

The chain has TRBV28 and TRBJ1-4; 7 nucleotides line up with TRBD1. This CDR3 contains 15 residues. Germline V gene data show CDR1 as MDHEN and CDR2 as SYDVKM. Trimming cost V 5 bases and J 5 bases; bases outside gene matches: 8. For the CDR3, the DNA is TGTGCCAGCAGTAGAAAGAACAGGGGAAATGAAAAACTGTTTTTT. It codes for CASSRKNRGNEKLFF.

The CDR3 is CASSYKAGQASYEQYF. CDR3 sequence (DNA): TGTGCCAGCAGTTACAAGGCAGGGCAGGCCTCCTACGAGCAGTACTTC. V usage is TRBV6-5 and J usage is TRBJ2-7, with TRBD1 as a possible D gene (5 bases). Trimming cost V 2 bases and J 0 bases, with 14 bases left between them. Germline V gives CDR1 MNHEY, CDR2 SVGAGI. The CDR3 is made up of 16 amino acids.

The CDR3 loop reads CASSEALLSSAYNEQFF. CDR3 sequence (DNA): TGTGCCAGCAGTGAAGCCCTCTTGTCCTCGGCCTACAATGAGCAGTTCTTC. V and J are TRBV6-1 and TRBJ2-1, with unresolved D. This CDR3 comprises 17 residues. CDR1 MNHNS and CDR2 SASEGT come from the germline V gene. The V end was cut by 0 bases, the J end by 2 bases, with 14 bases between.

This clone has more than one count but fewer than ten. The chain links TRBV19 to TRBJ1-2, with no clear D. V was cut by 5 bases and J by 5 bases, with 6 bases left in between. The germline V gene encodes CDR1 LNHDA and CDR2 SQIVND (reference sequence). The CDR3 has 11 residues. As DNA, the CDR3 is TGTGCCAGTAGTTCCCATTATGGCTACACCTTC. Protein: CASSSHYGYTF.

This clone showed up just a few times. The CDR3 DNA is TGCAGCGCCGAGGACAGGGGGTCCTACGAGCAGTACTTC. Amino acids: CSAEDRGSYEQYF. This chain links TRBV29-1 with TRBJ2-7; 10 bases line up with TRBD1. CDR3 length: 13 amino acids. V trimming: 7 bases; J trimming: 1 base; junction bases outside the gene matches: 4. Germline V gene lookup returns CDR1 SQVTM and CDR2 ANQGSEA.

The chain links TRBV4-2 to TRBJ1-4; D is unresolved. V gave up 0 bases and J gave up 11 bases, with 13 bases separating them. Germline CDR1 is LGHNA and CDR2 is YNFKEQ. The CDR3 contains 14 residues. CDR3 sequence (DNA): TGTGCCAGCAGCCAAGAAGGAGTACAATCGAAACTGTTTTTT. This gives the protein CASSQEGVQSKLFF.

This clone was seen more than once but under ten times. The chain uses TRBV27 and TRBJ1-2; weak D call: TRBD1 (6 bases). Per the germline V gene, CDR1 is MNHEY and CDR2 is SMNVEV (reference sequence). V lost 2 bases and J 8 bases, leaving 15 bases between the germline ends. The CDR3 sequence is 14 residues long. This CDR3 reads CASSLARQAIGYTF. In DNA, the CDR3 is TGTGCCAGCAGTTTAGCCCGACAGGCAATCGGCTACACCTTC.

A few counts support this clone. CDR3: CASSVIVRGKAFF. CDR3 DNA sequence: TGTGCCAGCAGTGTGATAGTAAGGGGAAAAGCTTTCTTT. The chain recombines TRBV2 with TRBJ1-1, with D possibly matching TRBD1 (5 bases). Trimming removed 4 bases from V and 9 bases from J, with 15 bases in between. This CDR3 region has 13 residues. The germline V gene encodes CDR1 SNHLY and CDR2 FYNNEI.

The genes are TRBV10-3 and TRBJ2-3; 9 nucleotides match TRBD1. Germline V gene lookup returns CDR1 ENHRY and CDR2 SYGVKD. V was pared by 6 bases and J by 5 bases, with 18 bases of the junction left unmatched. CDR3 length: 18 amino acids. The CDR3 sequence: CAISLGTGTKRFGDTQYF. The CDR3 DNA reads as TGTGCCATCAGCCTCGGGACAGGGACCAAGCGCTTCGGAGATACGCAGTATTTT.

CDR3 in DNA: TGTGCCAGCAGTGGGACTAGCGGAGCACCCAATGAGCAGTTCTTC. Protein product: CASSGTSGAPNEQFF. This rearrangement joins TRBV6-4 to TRBJ2-1, with 10 bases aligning to TRBD2. The CDR3 spans 15 residues. The germline CDR1 and CDR2 sequences are MRHNA and SNTAGT. Unmatched junction bases numbered 6, after V lost 4 bases and J lost 6 bases.

This clone is large in the sample. The CDR3: CASSYLGEVDTEAFF. The DNA for the CDR3 is TGTGCCAGCAGTTACCTCGGGGAGGTCGACACTGAAGCTTTCTTT. The V call is TRBV6-6, the J call TRBJ1-1; D is unclear. V was shortened by 2 bases and J by 3 bases, with 13 bases between the two germline ends. The CDR3 length is 15 residues. The germline gives CDR1 MNHNY, CDR2 SVGAGI (reference sequence).

The gene calls are TRBV28 and TRBJ1-4; a possible D gene is TRBD1 (5 bases). Per germline, CDR1 MDHEN and CDR2 SYDVKM. The V end was cut by 2 bases, the J end by 8 bases, with 12 bases between. The CDR3 runs to 14 residues. The CDR3 nucleotides are TGTGCCAGCAGTTTAATCAGGGTTGGGGAAAAACTGTTTTTT. Its protein is CASSLIRVGEKLFF.

This clone appeared a few times. DNA for the CDR3: TGTGCCAGCAACGGGGGAGGCACTGAAGCTTTCTTT. Protein: CASNGGGTEAFF. V is TRBV28 and J is TRBJ1-1, with a possible D match to TRBD1 (5 bases). The CDR3 spans 12 residues. Germline lookup yields CDR1 MDHEN and CDR2 SYDVKM. Trimming took 7 bases from V and 4 from J, leaving 10 bases between them.

The chain has TRBV6-1 and TRBJ2-1, with TRBD2 identical over 11 bases. CDR1 and CDR2 (germline): MNHNS, SASEGT. The CDR3 is 15 amino acids. The ends lost 6 bases at V and 7 bases at J; junction bases unmatched: 8. The chain's CDR3 is CASRLVLAGANEQFF. For the CDR3, the DNA is TGTGCCAGCAGATTAGTACTAGCGGGGGCTAATGAGCAGTTCTTC.

As to this clone: This specimen includes other DNA sequences encoding the same CDR3. The chain is built from TRBV29-1 and TRBJ1-1, with D uncertain. The CDR3 has 12 amino acids. Germline lookup yields CDR1 SQVTM and CDR2 ANQGSEA. V was cut by 5 bases and J by 5 bases, with 12 bases left in between. The CDR3 protein is CSVLRGGTEAFF. CDR3 DNA sequence: TGCAGCGTTCTCCGAGGCGGGACTGAAGCTTTCTTT. Filled out from reference TRBV29-1 and TRBJ1-1, the complete variable domain reads SAVISQKPSRDICQRGTSLTIQCQVDSQVTMMFWYRQQPGQSLTLIATANQGSEATYESGFVIDKFPISRPNLTFSTLTVSNMSPEDSSIYLCSVLRGGTEAFFGQGTRLTVV.

The chain has TRBV13 and TRBJ2-2; the D gene is possibly TRBD1 (6 bases). Trimming shortened V by 7 bases and J by 4 bases, and 16 bases separated the two germline ends. Germline loops: CDR1 PRHDT, CDR2 FYEKMQ (reference sequence). The CDR3 totals 15 residues. The CDR3 DNA reads as TGTGCCAGCAACCCGCGAGGGGGTCGCACCGGGGAGCTGTTTTTT. Translated, it gives CASNPRGGRTGELFF.

This clone was seen more than once but under ten times. This chain joins TRBV6-1 and TRBJ2-7; D perhaps matches TRBD2 (5 bases). The CDR3 length is 14 residues. CDR1 and CDR2 (germline): MNHNS, SASEGT. V was pared by 7 bases and J by 0 bases, with 13 bases between. The DNA of the CDR3 is TGTGCCAGCACCGACTATCCCAGCTCCTACGAGCAGTACTTC. It yields the protein CASTDYPSSYEQYF.

The chain has TRBV9 and TRBJ2-3; TRBD2 aligns across 14 bases. V trimming: 3 bases; J trimming: 5 bases; junction bases outside the gene matches: 14. The CDR3 covers 19 residues. Germline V gene sequence: CDR1 SGDLS, CDR2 YYNGEE. The CDR3 nucleotides read TGTGCCAGCAGCGGACATATACCGGGACTAGCGGGGGCGTTAGATACGCAGTATTTT. Its translation: CASSGHIPGLAGALDTQYF.

This clone was picked up a small number of times. CDR3 nucleotide sequence: TGTGCCAGTATCCCTGGGACAGGAGGTTTCTATGGCTACACCTTC. Amino acids: CASIPGTGGFYGYTF. The chain couples TRBV19 to TRBJ1-2; TRBD1 aligns across 8 bases. The junction had 11 bases not matched to a gene; V was cut back by 7 bases and J by 4 bases. There are 15 residues in the CDR3. The germline V gene encodes CDR1 LNHDA and CDR2 SQIVND (reference sequence).

This chain uses TRBV14 with TRBJ2-1; TRBD2 aligns across 13 bases. This CDR3 is built from 15 residues. With V trimmed by 0 bases and J by 9 bases, 2 bases remained unmatched. The germline V gene has CDR1 SGHDN and CDR2 FVKESK. CDR3 residues: CASSQEGLAGSEQFF. The CDR3 coding sequence is TGTGCCAGCAGCCAAGAGGGACTAGCGGGGTCTGAGCAGTTCTTC.

This clone was picked up a small number of times. The chain combines TRBV19 with TRBJ2-3, with D perhaps matching TRBD2 (6 bases). The CDR3 is 14 residues long. CDR1 is LNHDA, CDR2 SQIVND, per germline (reference sequence). Trimming removed 4 bases at V and 2 bases at J, with 10 bases between. The CDR3 sequence: CASSNGLSTDTQYF. CDR3 bases: TGTGCCAGTAGTAACGGACTATCCACAGATACGCAGTATTTT.

The genes are TRBV19 and TRBJ2-2, with a weak D call TRBD2 (5 bases). Trimming stripped 5 bases from V and 4 bases from J, with 11 bases between. The V gene's germline CDR1 is LNHDA and CDR2 SQIVND (reference sequence). There are 14 residues in the CDR3. The CDR3 loop reads CASSANRGTGELFF. CDR3 DNA: TGTGCCAGTAGTGCCAACCGGGGCACCGGGGAGCTGTTTTTT.